The 30 T cell receptor beta chains below come from one sample, sequenced in a study of T-cell memory formation after mild COVID-19. MiXCR, applied by TCRdb to the 5' RACE reads, yields one record per CDR3 protein. The table lists hundreds of thousands of distinct CDR3 sequences, about 15% of them singletons. Material: PBMCs or a T cell subset sorted from them (not recorded which). The receptors originated from a man between 18 and 29 years old who had mild COVID-19 (a few samples of this study predate the infection). Cell type and time point are not known.

The chain recombines TRBV9 with TRBJ1-1; the D gene is possibly TRBD1 (6 bases). V lost 0 bases, J lost 2 bases, and 14 bases lay in between. Germline V gives CDR1 SGDLS, CDR2 YYNGEE. This CDR3 contains 16 residues. The CDR3: CASSVGGGDTNTEAFF. As DNA, the CDR3 is TGTGCCAGCAGCGTAGGTGGGGGGGACACAAACACTGAAGCTTTCTTT.

This clonotype has only a few counts. The rearrangement uses TRBV10-3 and TRBJ2-1, with D possibly matching TRBD2 (6 bases). Trimming shortened V by 0 bases and J by 6 bases, and 18 bases separated the two germline ends. The CDR3 runs to 17 residues. In germline, CDR1 is ENHRY, CDR2 SYGVKD. CDR3 loop: CAISESKSGEGANEQFF. In nucleotides, the CDR3 is TGTGCCATCAGTGAGTCGAAATCGGGGGAAGGGGCCAATGAGCAGTTCTTC.

The V gene is TRBV12-3 or TRBV12-4, the J gene TRBJ1-1, with a possible D match to TRBD1 (6 bases). CDR3 size: 14 residues. V lost 8 bases and J lost 0, with 13 bases in between. For the CDR3, the DNA is TGTGCCAGCCTACTGGACAGTCTGAACACTGAAGCTTTCTTT. Translation: CASLLDSLNTEAFF.

J is TRBJ2-7 and V is TRBV3-1; no reliable D call. Trimming shortened V by 3 bases and J by 5 bases, and 17 bases separated the two germline ends. The CDR3 consists of 15 residues. Germline values: CDR1 LGHDT, CDR2 YNNKEL (reference sequence). The CDR3 nucleotides are TGTGCCAGCAGCCACCTAGTAAATAACCGGGACGAGCAGTACTTC. Translation gives CASSHLVNNRDEQYF.

This clonotype came up a few times. This chain links TRBV28 with TRBJ2-7; D unclear. This CDR3 region has 16 residues. With 10 bases removed from V and 3 bases from J, the gap between germline ends came to 25 bases. Germline V gene lookup returns CDR1 MDHEN and CDR2 SYDVKM. The CDR3 here is CATRGPQETLYYEQYV. CDR3 DNA sequence: TGTGCCACCCGAGGCCCGCAAGAGACCCTCTACTACGAGCAGTACGTC.

The chain joins TRBV20-1 to TRBJ2-3; TRBD2 matches 14 bases. The CDR3 loop spans 18 amino acids. Losses at the gene ends were 5 bases for V and 0 bases for J; bases not matched to a gene: 10. CDR1 DFQATT and CDR2 SNEGSKA come from the germline V gene (reference sequence). CDR3 loop: CSAVGLAGGDSSTDTQYF. CDR3 DNA sequence: TGCAGTGCTGTAGGACTAGCGGGGGGAGACTCTAGCACAGATACGCAGTATTTT.

The rearrangement joins TRBV11-2 to TRBJ2-7; D perhaps matches TRBD1 (7 bases). The CDR3 sequence is 16 residues long. Germline V lookup: CDR1 SGHAT, CDR2 FQNNGV. Trimming left V 1 base short and J 6 bases short, with 19 bases between. In nucleotides, the CDR3 is TGTGCCAGCAGCTTAGGTCCAGGGGGGTGGTTTTCCGAGCAGTACTTC. This gives the protein CASSLGPGGWFSEQYF.

A few counts support this clonotype. The rearrangement links TRBV18 to TRBJ2-3; a weak D match, TRBD1 (6 bases). The CDR3 runs to 15 residues. Germline V gene data show CDR1 as KGHSH and CDR2 as LQKENI. With 3 bases removed from V and 0 bases from J, the gap between germline ends came to 10 bases. The chain's CDR3 is CASSPMGASTDTQYF. CDR3 bases: TGTGCCAGCTCACCCATGGGGGCAAGCACAGATACGCAGTATTTT.

V usage is TRBV10-3 and J usage is TRBJ1-5; D ambiguous. Per the germline V gene, CDR1 is ENHRY and CDR2 is SYGVKD. This CDR3 region has 12 residues. Trimming cost V 3 bases and J 9 bases, with 9 bases left between them. CDR3 sequence: CAISDGERPQHF. Written as DNA, the CDR3 is TGTGCCATCAGTGACGGTGAGCGGCCCCAGCATTTT.

The chain uses TRBV7-2 and TRBJ2-1; D perhaps matches TRBD2 (5 bases). In germline, CDR1 is SGHTA, CDR2 FQGNSA. The CDR3 length is 15 residues. Trimming shortened V by 3 bases and J by 3 bases, and 12 bases separated the two germline ends. The CDR3 DNA reads as TGTGCCAGCAGCTTGTGGGTCGGGGACTACAATGAGCAGTTCTTC. Translated: CASSLWVGDYNEQFF.

This clonotype was seen a handful of times. The gene calls are TRBV20-1 and TRBJ1-3; a weak D match, TRBD1 (6 bases). The CDR3 covers 17 residues. V lost 6 bases and J lost 1, with 22 bases in between. From germline, CDR1 is DFQATT and CDR2 SNEGSKA (reference sequence). The CDR3 DNA reads TGCAGTGCCCCCGCTGAAGGGACACCTTTATCTGGAAACACCATATATTTT. Translation gives CSAPAEGTPLSGNTIYF.

The chain combines TRBV20-1 with TRBJ2-3; 10 bases agree with TRBD2. The CDR3 has 16 amino acids. Germline CDR1 and CDR2: DFQATT and SNEGSKA (reference sequence). The ends lost 6 bases at V and 1 base at J; junction bases unmatched: 10. DNA for the CDR3: TGCAGTGCCAACCCATCTAGCGGGGGCCGCACAGATACGCAGTATTTT. It yields the protein CSANPSSGGRTDTQYF.

This clonotype was seen more than once but under ten times. The V gene is TRBV4-2, the J gene TRBJ2-7, with D unresolved. CDR3 length equals 12 residues. Germline values: CDR1 LGHNA, CDR2 YNFKEQ. V dropped 0 bases and J dropped 10 bases, with 10 bases sitting between them. The DNA of the CDR3 is TGTGCCAGCAGCCAAGATGGGCTCGTACAGTACGTC. This encodes CASSQDGLVQYV.

This clonotype was detected a few times. The gene calls are TRBV6-1 and TRBJ2-6, with no clear D. This CDR3 has 14 residues. Germline CDR1 and CDR2: MNHNS and SASEGT. V was clipped by 6 bases and J by 0 bases, with 6 bases between them. The CDR3 region is CASRHYSGANVLTF. The CDR3 DNA follows: TGTGCCAGCAGACACTACTCTGGGGCCAACGTCCTGACTTTC.

This clonotype was counted only a few times. The J gene is TRBJ2-3, the V gene TRBV12-3 or TRBV12-4, with TRBD2 identical over 10 bases. This CDR3 is built from 16 residues. V shed 5 bases and J 2 bases; nucleotides not matched to a gene: 7. Here the CDR3 DNA reads TGTGCCAGCAGTATCTGGACTAGCGGAGTCACAGATACGCAGTATTTT. Amino acid sequence: CASSIWTSGVTDTQYF.

This clonotype has more than one count but fewer than ten. The chain carries TRBV6-2 or TRBV6-3 and TRBJ2-7; the D gene is possibly TRBD2 (6 bases). Germline assignment: CDR1 MNHEY and CDR2 SVGEGT. V shed 7 bases and J shed 2 bases, with 15 bases lying between them. The CDR3 is 14 amino acids. CDR3 sequence: CASKHRGGAYEQYV. CDR3 nucleotides: TGTGCCAGCAAACACCGGGGAGGTGCCTACGAGCAGTACGTC.

This chain uses TRBV7-9 with TRBJ2-3; unclear D gene. Germline values: CDR1 SEHNR, CDR2 FQNEAQ (reference sequence). V lost 4 bases and J lost 4, with 12 bases in between. CDR3 length: 14 amino acids. Written as DNA, the CDR3 is TGTGCCAGCAGCTCGGACCTTGGAGCAGATACGCAGTATTTT. Translating gives CASSSDLGADTQYF. Full variable domain (missing parts from reference TRBV7-9 and TRBJ2-3): DTGVSQNPRHKITKRGQNVTFRCDPISEHNRLYWYRQTLGQGPEFLTYFQNEAQLEKSRLLSDRFSAERPKGSFSTLEIQRTEQGDSAMYLCASSSDLGADTQYFGPGTRLTVL.

This clonotype was detected only a few times. The CDR3 region is CASSYGSSGDAGELFF. The CDR3 nucleotides read TGTGCCAGCAGTTACGGCTCTAGCGGGGATGCCGGGGAGCTGTTTTTT. J is TRBJ2-2 and V is TRBV6-5; 9 positions agree with TRBD2. The germline gives CDR1 MNHEY, CDR2 SVGAGI. The CDR3 has 16 amino acids. Losses at the gene ends were 2 bases for V and 6 bases for J; bases not matched to a gene: 7.

The V gene is TRBV4-3, the J gene TRBJ1-2; D possibly corresponds to TRBD1 (5 bases). CDR3 length: 14 amino acids. CDR1 LGHNA and CDR2 YSLEER come from the germline V gene. Trimming shortened V by 2 bases and J by 2 bases, and 9 bases separated the two germline ends. The CDR3, as DNA: TGCGCCAGCAGCCAAATGCAGGGAAACTATGGCTACACCTTC. It is translated as CASSQMQGNYGYTF.

A few counts support this clonotype. This chain connects TRBV7-9 to TRBJ2-6; D gene unclear. The CDR3 totals 16 residues. CDR1 and CDR2 from the germline V gene are SEHNR and FQNEAQ (reference sequence). V was cut by 2 bases and J by 0 bases, with 8 bases left in between. CDR3 region: CASSLQRHSGANVLTF. The CDR3 DNA is TGTGCCAGCAGCTTACAGAGACACTCTGGGGCCAACGTCCTGACTTTC.

The chain is built from TRBV11-2 and TRBJ2-3, with TRBD1 as a possible D gene (6 bases). From germline, CDR1 is SGHAT and CDR2 FQNNGV. V dropped 4 bases and J dropped 0 bases, with 17 bases sitting between them. This CDR3 has 17 residues. The CDR3 here is CASSSGDGQRSTDTQYF. The CDR3, as DNA: TGTGCCAGCAGCTCAGGGGACGGACAGCGTAGCACAGATACGCAGTATTTT.

This clonotype was counted a few times. The chain couples TRBV6-5 to TRBJ2-7, with 11 bases aligning to TRBD1. In germline, CDR1 is MNHEY, CDR2 SVGAGI. V gave up 4 bases and J gave up 3 bases; unmatched junction bases: 5. The CDR3 extends over 15 amino acids. The CDR3 nucleotides read TGTGCCAGCAGTTCCCGGGACAGGGGGAACTACGAGCAGTACTTC. Amino acids: CASSSRDRGNYEQYF.

In the case of this clonotype: One end of the junction varies from germline; a read error may be responsible. The genes are TRBV7-2 and TRBJ1-2; TRBD1 might be the D (6 bases). The CDR3 has 15 residues. CDR1 is SGHTA, CDR2 FQGNSA, per germline. DNA of the CDR3: TGTGCCAGCAGTCCTTACAGGGTTGGTAACTATTGCTACACCTTC. Its translation is CASSPYRVGNYCYTF.

The J gene is TRBJ2-5, the V gene TRBV20-1, with 11 nucleotides matching TRBD2. The CDR3 has 13 amino acids. Germline V gene lookup returns CDR1 DFQATT and CDR2 SNEGSKA (reference sequence). V lost 6 bases and J lost 5; bases outside the gene matches: 5. The CDR3 reads CSARLAGMETQYF. Here the CDR3 DNA reads TGCAGTGCGAGACTAGCGGGGATGGAGACCCAGTACTTC.

In its sample, this clonotype was seen a few times. The rearrangement uses TRBV7-2 and TRBJ2-1; D gene ambiguous. V was clipped by 5 bases and J by 6 bases, with 5 bases between them. This CDR3 is 11 amino acids long. Per germline, CDR1 SGHTA and CDR2 FQGNSA. The CDR3 sequence is CASSRFNEQFF. Written as DNA, the CDR3 is TGTGCCAGCAGCCGGTTCAATGAGCAGTTCTTC.

This clonotype was found many times. The chain links TRBV7-9 to TRBJ2-1; no clear D gene. Germline CDR1 reads SEHNR; CDR2 reads FQNEAQ (reference sequence). Between the trimmed V and J ends, which lost 5 bases and 4 bases, there was a span of 15 bases. The CDR3 sequence is 15 residues long. The CDR3 loop reads CASSPKDPTYNEQFF. In DNA, the CDR3 is TGTGCCAGCAGCCCCAAGGACCCCACATACAATGAGCAGTTCTTC. Together with reference TRBV7-9 and TRBJ2-1, the CDR3 gives the full variable domain: DTGVSQNPRHKITKRGQNVTFRCDPISEHNRLYWYRQTLGQGPEFLTYFQNEAQLEKSRLLSDRFSAERPKGSFSTLEIQRTEQGDSAMYLCASSPKDPTYNEQFFGPGTRLTVL.

This clonotype came up a few times. The rearrangement links TRBV15 to TRBJ2-1; 8 bases match TRBD1. The CDR3 is 12 residues long. Looked up from germline, CDR1 is LNHNV and CDR2 is YYDKDF (reference sequence). V gave up 3 bases and J gave up 10 bases; unmatched junction bases: 2. The CDR3: CATSRDRVEQFF. The CDR3 coding sequence is TGTGCCACCAGCAGGGACAGGGTCGAGCAGTTCTTC.

CDR3 region: CASSYSGLLPEAFF. As DNA, the CDR3 is TGTGCCAGCAGTTACTCCGGGCTACTCCCTGAAGCTTTCTTT. The rearrangement joins TRBV6-5 to TRBJ1-1; D is undetermined. CDR3 size: 14 residues. The germline V gene encodes CDR1 MNHEY and CDR2 SVGAGI. The V and J ends lost 0 bases and 6 bases respectively, with 11 bases between them.

This chain joins TRBV5-1 and TRBJ2-3, with a possible D match to TRBD2 (7 bases). Trimming cost V 4 bases and J 4 bases, with 19 bases left between them. The CDR3 spans 16 residues. CDR1 SGHRS and CDR2 YFSETQ come from the germline V gene. CDR3 nucleotide sequence: TGCGCCAGCAGCCCCAGTACGGGGGGCCGTGCAGATACGCAGTATTTT. Its translation is CASSPSTGGRADTQYF.

This clonotype was seen a handful of times. The chain is built from TRBV6-5 and TRBJ2-7; 7 bases agree with TRBD1. In germline, CDR1 is MNHEY, CDR2 SVGAGI. This CDR3 contains 14 residues. J lost 0 bases, V lost 6 bases, and 5 bases had no gene match. DNA for the CDR3: TGTGCCAGCAGAACAGGGGCTTCCTCCTACGAGCAGTACGTC. Its translation is CASRTGASSYEQYV.